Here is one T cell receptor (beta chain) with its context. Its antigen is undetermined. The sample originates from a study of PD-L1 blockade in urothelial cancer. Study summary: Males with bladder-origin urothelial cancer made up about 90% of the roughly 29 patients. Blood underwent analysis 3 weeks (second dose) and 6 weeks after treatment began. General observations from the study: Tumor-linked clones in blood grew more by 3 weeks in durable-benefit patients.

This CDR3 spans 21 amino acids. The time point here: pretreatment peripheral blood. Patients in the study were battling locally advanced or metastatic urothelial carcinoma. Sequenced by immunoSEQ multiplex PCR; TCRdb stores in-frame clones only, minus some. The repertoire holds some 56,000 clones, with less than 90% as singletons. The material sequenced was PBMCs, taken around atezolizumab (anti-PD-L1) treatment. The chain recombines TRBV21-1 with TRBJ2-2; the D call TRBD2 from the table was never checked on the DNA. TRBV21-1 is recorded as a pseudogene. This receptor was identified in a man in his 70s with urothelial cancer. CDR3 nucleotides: TGTGCCAGCAGCAAAGCGTGGCGGTGGACCTCGGGACTAGCGGGCACCGGGGAGCTGTTTTTT. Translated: CASSKAWRWTSGLAGTGELFF.